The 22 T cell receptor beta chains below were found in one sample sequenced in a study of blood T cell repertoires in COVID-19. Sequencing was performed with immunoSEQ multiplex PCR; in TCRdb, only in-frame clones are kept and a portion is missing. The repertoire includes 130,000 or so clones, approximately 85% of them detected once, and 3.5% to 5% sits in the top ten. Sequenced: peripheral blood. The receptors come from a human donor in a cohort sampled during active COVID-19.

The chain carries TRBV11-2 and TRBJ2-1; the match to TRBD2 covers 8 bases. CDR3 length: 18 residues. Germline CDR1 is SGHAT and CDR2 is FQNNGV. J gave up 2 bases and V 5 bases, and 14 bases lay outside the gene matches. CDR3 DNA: TGTGCCAGCAGCGTCGGGGGGGGAGACGGGCCCCCCTACAATGAGCAGTTCTTC. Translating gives CASSVGGGDGPPYNEQFF.

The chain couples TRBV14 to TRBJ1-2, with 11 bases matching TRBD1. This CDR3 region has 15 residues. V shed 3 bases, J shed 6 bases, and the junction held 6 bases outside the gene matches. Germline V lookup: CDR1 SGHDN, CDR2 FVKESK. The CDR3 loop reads CASSHIGQGAHGYTF. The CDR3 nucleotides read TGTGCCAGCAGCCACATAGGACAGGGGGCCCATGGCTACACCTTC.

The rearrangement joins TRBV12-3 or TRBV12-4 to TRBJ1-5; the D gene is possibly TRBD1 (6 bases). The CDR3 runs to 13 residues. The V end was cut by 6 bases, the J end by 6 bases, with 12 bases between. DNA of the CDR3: TGTGCCAGCAGGGACAGACTGGGTCAGCCCCAGCATTTT. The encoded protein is CASRDRLGQPQHF.

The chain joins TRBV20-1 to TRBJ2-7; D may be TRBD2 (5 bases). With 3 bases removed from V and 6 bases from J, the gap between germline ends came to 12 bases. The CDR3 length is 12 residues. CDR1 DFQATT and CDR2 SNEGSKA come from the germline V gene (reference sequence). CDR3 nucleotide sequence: TGCAGTGCTAGTAAAACGGGGAGCGAGCAGTACTTC. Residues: CSASKTGSEQYF.

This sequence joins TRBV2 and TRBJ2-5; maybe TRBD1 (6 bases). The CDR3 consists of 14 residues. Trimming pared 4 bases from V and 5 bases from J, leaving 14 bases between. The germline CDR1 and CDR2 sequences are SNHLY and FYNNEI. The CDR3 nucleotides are TGTGCCAGCAGTGTAAAACAGGGCGGGGAGACCCAGTACTTC. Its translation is CASSVKQGGETQYF.

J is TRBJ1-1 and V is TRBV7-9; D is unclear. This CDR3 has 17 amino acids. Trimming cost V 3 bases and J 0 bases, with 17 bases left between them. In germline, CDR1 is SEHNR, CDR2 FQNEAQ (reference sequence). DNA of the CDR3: TGTGCCAGCAGCTTCACACAGCGGGCCTCCATGAACACTGAAGCTTTCTTT. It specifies CASSFTQRASMNTEAFF.

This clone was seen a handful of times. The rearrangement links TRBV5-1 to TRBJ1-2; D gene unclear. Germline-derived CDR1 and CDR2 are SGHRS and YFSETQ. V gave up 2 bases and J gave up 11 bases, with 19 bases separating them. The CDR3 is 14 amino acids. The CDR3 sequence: CASSLSGQVKWYTF. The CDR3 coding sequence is TGCGCCAGCAGCTTATCAGGTCAGGTCAAGTGGTACACCTTC.

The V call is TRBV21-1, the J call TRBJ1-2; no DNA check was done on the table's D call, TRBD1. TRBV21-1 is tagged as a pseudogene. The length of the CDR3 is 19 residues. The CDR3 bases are TGTGCCAGCAGCAAAGTCCAACGACTAGACAGGGGATTCTACGGCGGCTACACCTTC. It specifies CASSKVQRLDRGFYGGYTF.

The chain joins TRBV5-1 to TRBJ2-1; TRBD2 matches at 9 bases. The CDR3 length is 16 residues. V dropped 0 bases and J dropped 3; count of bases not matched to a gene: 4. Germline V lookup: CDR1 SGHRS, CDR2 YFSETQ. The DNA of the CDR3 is TGCGCCAGCAGCTTGGATCTAGCGGGGTTCTACAATGAGCAGTTCTTC. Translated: CASSLDLAGFYNEQFF.

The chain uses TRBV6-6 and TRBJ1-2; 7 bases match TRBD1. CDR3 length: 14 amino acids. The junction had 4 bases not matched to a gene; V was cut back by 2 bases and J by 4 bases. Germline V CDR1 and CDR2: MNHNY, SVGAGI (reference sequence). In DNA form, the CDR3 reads TGTGCCAGCAGTTACGAGGACAGGATCTATGGCTACACCTTC. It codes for CASSYEDRIYGYTF.

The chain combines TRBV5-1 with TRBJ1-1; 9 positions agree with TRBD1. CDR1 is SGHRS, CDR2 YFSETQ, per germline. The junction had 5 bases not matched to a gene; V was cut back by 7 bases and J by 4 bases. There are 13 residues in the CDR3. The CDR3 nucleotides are TGCGCCAGCCAGACAGGGGGTAGCACTGAAGCTTTCTTT. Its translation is CASQTGGSTEAFF. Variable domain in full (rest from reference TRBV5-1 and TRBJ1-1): KAGVTQTPRYLIKTRGQQVTLSCSPISGHRSVSWYQQTPGQGLQFLFEYFSETQRNKGNFPGRFSGRQFSNSRSEMNVSTLELGDSALYLCASQTGGSTEAFFGQGTRLTVV.

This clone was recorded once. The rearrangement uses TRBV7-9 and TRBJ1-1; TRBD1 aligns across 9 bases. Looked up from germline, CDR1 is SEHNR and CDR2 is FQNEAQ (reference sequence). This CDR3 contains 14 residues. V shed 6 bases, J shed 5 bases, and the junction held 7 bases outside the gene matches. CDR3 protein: CASSSGQGQTEAFF. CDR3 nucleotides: TGTGCCAGCAGTTCGGGACAGGGACAAACTGAAGCTTTCTTT.

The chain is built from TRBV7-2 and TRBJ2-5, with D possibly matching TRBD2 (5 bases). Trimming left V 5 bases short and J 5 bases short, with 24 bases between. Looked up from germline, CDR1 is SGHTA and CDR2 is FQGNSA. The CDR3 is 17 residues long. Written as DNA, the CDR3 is TGTGCCAGCAGCCAGGTGTGGCAGCCTAGCCCCAAGGAGACCCAGTACTTC. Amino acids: CASSQVWQPSPKETQYF.

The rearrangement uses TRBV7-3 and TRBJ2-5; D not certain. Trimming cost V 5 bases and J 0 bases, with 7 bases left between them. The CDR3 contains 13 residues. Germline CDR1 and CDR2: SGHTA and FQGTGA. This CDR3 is CASSLRHQETQYF. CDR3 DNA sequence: TGTGCCAGCAGCCTGCGCCACCAAGAGACCCAGTACTTC.

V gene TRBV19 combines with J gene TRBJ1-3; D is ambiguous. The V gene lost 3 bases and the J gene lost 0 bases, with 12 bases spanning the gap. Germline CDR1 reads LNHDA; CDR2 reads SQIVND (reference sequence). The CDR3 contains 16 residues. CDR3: CASSILAGTSGNTIYF. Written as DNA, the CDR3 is TGTGCCAGTAGTATCCTGGCAGGTACCTCTGGAAACACCATATATTTT.

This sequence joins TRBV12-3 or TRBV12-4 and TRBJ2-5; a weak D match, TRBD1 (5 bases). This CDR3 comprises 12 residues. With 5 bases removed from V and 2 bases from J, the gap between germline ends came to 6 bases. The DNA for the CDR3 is TGTGCCAGCAGTCGACAGCAAGAGACCCAGTACTTC. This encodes CASSRQQETQYF.

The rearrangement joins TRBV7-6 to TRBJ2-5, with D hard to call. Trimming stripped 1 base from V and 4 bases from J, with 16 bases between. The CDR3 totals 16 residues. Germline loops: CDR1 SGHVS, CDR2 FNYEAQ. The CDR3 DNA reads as TGTGCCAGCAGCTTAGAAAGTGGCGGCGCCGGAGAGACCCAGTACTTC. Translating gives CASSLESGGAGETQYF.

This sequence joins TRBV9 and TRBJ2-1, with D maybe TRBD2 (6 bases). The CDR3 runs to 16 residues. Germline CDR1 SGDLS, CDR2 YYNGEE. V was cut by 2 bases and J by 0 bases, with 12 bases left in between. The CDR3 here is CASSVSGGYSYNEQFF. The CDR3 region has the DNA TGTGCCAGCAGCGTCTCCGGGGGATACTCCTACAATGAGCAGTTCTTC.

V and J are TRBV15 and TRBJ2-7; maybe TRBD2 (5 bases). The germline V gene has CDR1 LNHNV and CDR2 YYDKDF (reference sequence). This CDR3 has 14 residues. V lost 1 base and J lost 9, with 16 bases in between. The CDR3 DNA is TGTGCCACCAGCAGAGGGAGGAGCACCGGGCGGCAGTACTTC. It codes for CATSRGRSTGRQYF.

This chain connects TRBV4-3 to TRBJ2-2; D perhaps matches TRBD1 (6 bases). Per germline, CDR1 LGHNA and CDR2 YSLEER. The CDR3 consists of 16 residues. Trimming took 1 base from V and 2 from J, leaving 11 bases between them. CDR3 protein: CASSQGTRGNTGELFF. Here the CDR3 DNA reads TGCGCCAGCAGCCAAGGAACCAGGGGAAACACCGGGGAGCTGTTTTTT.

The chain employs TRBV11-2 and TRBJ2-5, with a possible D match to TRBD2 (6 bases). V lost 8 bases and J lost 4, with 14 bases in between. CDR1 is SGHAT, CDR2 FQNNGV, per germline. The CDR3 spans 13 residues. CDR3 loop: CASGTSTRETQYF. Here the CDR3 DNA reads TGTGCCAGCGGAACTAGCACCCGAGAGACCCAGTACTTC.

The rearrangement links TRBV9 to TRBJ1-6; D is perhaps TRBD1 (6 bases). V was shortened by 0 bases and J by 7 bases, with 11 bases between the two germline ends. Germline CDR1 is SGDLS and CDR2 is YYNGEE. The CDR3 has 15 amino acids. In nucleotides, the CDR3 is TGTGCCAGCAGCGTAGGGGACATTAACAATTCACCCCTCCACTTT. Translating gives CASSVGDINNSPLHF.